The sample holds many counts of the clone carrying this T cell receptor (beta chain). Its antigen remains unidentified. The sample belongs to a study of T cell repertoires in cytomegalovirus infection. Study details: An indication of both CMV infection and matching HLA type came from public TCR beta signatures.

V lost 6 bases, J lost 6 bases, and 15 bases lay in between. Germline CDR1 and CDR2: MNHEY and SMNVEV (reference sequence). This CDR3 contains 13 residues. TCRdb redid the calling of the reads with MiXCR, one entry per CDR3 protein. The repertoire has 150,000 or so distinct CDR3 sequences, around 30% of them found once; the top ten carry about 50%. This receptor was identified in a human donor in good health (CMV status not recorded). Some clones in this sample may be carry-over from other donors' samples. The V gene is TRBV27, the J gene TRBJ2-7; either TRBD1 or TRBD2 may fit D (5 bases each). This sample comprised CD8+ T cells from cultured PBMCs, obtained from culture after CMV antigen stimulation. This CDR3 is CASSPGYGGEQYF. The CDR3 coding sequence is TGTGCCAGCAGCCCGGGTTATGGGGGCGAGCAGTACTTC.